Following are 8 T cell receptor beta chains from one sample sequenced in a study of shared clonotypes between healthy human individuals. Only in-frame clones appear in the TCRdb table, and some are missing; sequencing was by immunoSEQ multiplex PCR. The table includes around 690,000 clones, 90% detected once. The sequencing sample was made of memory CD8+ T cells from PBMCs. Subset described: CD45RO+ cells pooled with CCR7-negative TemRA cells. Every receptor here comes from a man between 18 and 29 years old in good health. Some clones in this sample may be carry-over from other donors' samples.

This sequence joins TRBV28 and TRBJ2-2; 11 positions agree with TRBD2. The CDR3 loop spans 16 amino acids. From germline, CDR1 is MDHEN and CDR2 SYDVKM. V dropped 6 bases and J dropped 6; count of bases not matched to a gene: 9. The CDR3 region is CASRPNSGRASGELFF. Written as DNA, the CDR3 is TGTGCCAGCAGACCCAATAGCGGGAGGGCCTCCGGGGAGCTGTTTTTT. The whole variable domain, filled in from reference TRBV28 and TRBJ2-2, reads DVKVTQSSRYLVKRTGEKVFLECVQDMDHENMFWYRQDPGLGLRLIYFSYDVKMKEKGDIPEGYSVSREKKERFSLILESASTNQTSMYLCASRPNSGRASGELFFGEGSRLTVL.

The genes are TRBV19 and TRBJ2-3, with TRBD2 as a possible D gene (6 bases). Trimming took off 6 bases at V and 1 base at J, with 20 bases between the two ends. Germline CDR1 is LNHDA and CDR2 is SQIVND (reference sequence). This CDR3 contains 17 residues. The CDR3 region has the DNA TGTGCCAGTAGGAGTTTAGCGGAGGAGTTAGGCACAGATACGCAGTATTTT. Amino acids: CASRSLAEELGTDTQYF.

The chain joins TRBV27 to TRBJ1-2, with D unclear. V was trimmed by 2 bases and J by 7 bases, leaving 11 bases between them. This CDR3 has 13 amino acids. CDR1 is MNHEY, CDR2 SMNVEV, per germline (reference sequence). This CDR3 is CASSLGGFGGYTF. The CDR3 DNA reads TGTGCCAGCAGTTTAGGCGGGTTTGGTGGCTACACCTTC.

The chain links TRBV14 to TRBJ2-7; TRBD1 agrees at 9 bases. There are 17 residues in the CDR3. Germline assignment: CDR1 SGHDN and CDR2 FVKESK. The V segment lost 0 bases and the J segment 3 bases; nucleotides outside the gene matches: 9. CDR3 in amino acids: CASSQEWTPGQGYEQYF. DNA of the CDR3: TGTGCCAGCAGCCAAGAGTGGACACCGGGACAGGGCTACGAGCAGTACTTC.

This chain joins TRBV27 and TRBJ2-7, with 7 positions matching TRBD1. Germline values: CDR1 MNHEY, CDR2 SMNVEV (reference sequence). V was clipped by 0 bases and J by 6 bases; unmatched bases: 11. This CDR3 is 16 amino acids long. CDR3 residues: CASSLSIGDSKGEQYF. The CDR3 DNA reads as TGTGCCAGCAGTTTATCTATAGGGGACAGCAAGGGCGAGCAGTACTTC.

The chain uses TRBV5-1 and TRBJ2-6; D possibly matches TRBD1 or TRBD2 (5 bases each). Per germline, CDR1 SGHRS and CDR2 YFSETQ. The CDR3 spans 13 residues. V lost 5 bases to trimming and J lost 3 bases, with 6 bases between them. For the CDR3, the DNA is TGCGCCAGCAGGGGGGATGGGGCCAACGTCCTGACTTTC. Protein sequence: CASRGDGANVLTF. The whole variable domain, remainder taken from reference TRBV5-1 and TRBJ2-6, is KAGVTQTPRYLIKTRGQQVTLSCSPISGHRSVSWYQQTPGQGLQFLFEYFSETQRNKGNFPGRFSGRQFSNSRSEMNVSTLELGDSALYLCASRGDGANVLTFGAGSRLTVL.

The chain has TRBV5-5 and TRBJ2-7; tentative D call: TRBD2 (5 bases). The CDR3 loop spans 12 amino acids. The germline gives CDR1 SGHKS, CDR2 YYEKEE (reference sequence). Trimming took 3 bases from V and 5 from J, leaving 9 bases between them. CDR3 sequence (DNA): TGTGCCAGCAGCTCCCCCGGGAACGAGCAGTACTTC. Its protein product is CASSSPGNEQYF.

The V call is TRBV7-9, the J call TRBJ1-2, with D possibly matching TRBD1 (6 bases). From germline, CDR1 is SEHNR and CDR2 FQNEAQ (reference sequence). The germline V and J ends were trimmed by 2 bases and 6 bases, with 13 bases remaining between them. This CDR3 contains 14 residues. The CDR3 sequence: CASSLSGAGNGYTF. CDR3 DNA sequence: TGTGCCAGCAGCTTATCAGGGGCTGGGAATGGCTACACCTTC.